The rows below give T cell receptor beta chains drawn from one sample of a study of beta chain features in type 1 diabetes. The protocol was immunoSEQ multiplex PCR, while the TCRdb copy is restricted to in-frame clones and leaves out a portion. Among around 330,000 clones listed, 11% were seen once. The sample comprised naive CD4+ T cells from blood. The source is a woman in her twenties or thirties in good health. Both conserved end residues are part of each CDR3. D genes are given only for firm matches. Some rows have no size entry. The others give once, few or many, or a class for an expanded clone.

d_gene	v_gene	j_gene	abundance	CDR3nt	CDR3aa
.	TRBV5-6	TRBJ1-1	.	TGTGCCAGCAGCGTTGACAGAGCGAACACTGAAGCTTTCTTT	CASSVDRANTEAFF
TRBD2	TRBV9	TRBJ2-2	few	TGTGCCAGCAACGCCGGGGGGGTGTCGACCGGGGAGCTGTTTTTT	CASNAGGVSTGELFF
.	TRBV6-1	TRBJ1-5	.	TGTGCCAGCAGTGAAACCGGGGACAATCAGCCCCAGCATTTT	CASSETGDNQPQHF
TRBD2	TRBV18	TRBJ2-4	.	TGTGCCAGCTCACCAGCCAGGCGACTAGCGGGAGGGCCGCGTGGGAACATTCAGTACTTC	CASSPARRLAGGPRGNIQYF
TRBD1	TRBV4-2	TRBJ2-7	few	TGTGCCAGCAGCCAACCCGACAGGGAGAACACCTACGAGCAGTACTTC	CASSQPDRENTYEQYF
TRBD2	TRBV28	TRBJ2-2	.	TGTGCCAGCAGTCTCCATAGCGGGAGCGGCTCCGGGGAGCTGTTTTTT	CASSLHSGSGSGELFF
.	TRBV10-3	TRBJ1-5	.	TGTGCCATCAGTGACCGGGATGGCCAGCCCCAGCATTTT	CAISDRDGQPQHF
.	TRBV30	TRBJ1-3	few	TGTGCCTGGAGGAGAGGGGGAACTGGAAACACCATATATTTT	CAWRRGGTGNTIYF
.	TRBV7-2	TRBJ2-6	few	TGTGCCAGCAGCTTCCCCTCTAGCTCTGGGGCCAACGTCCTGACTTTC	CASSFPSSSGANVLTF
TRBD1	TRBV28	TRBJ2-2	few	TGTGCCAGCAGGGGACAGGGGTACGGGGAGCTGTTTTTT	CASRGQGYGELFF
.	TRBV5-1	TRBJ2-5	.	TGCGCCAGCAGCTTGGCGGGAGCAGAAGAGACCCAGTACTTC	CASSLAGAEETQYF
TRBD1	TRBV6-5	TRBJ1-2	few	TGTGCCAGCAGTTACTTACAGGGGGCTGGTGGCTACACCTTC	CASSYLQGAGGYTF
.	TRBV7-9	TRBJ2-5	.	TGTGCCAGCAGGATCGACTACGCCCAAGAGACCCAGTACTTC	CASRIDYAQETQYF
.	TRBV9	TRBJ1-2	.	TGTGCCAGCAGCCTTGACTCAAACTATGGCTACACCTTC	CASSLDSNYGYTF
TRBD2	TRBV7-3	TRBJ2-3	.	TGTGCCAGCGGGACTAGCGGGGTCACAGATACGCAGTATTTT	CASGTSGVTDTQYF
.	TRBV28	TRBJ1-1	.	TGTGCCAGCAGTTTACTGGAGAAAGAGGCTTTCTTT	CASSLLEKEAFF
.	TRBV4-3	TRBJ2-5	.	TGCGCCAGCAGCCAAGGGGAGGAAGAGACCCAGTACTTC	CASSQGEEETQYF
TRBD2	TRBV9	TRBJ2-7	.	TGTGCCAGCAGCGTAGGACTAGCGGGAGGACGCGAGCAGTACTTC	CASSVGLAGGREQYF
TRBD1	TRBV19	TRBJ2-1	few	TGTGCCAGTAGCCAAAGGGACAGTTCCTACAATGAGCAGTTCTTC	CASSQRDSSYNEQFF
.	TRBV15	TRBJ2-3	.	TGTGCCACCAGCAGAGAGGAGGGGGCGCCTAGGAATACGCAGTATTTT	CATSREEGAPRNTQYF
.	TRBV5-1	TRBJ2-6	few	TGCGCCAGCAGCCTCAAACAGGGAACTGGGGCCAACGTCCTGACTTTC	CASSLKQGTGANVLTF
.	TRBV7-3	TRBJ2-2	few	TGTGCCAGCAGCCCGCGGGCCCAGAGCACCGGGGAGCTGTTTTTT	CASSPRAQSTGELFF
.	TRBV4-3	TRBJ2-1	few	TGCGCCAGCAGCCAGGACCGGGGCGGGGCCCCCTACAATGAGCAGTTCTTC	CASSQDRGGAPYNEQFF
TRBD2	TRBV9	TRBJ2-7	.	TGTGCCAGCAGCGTAGTGGCGGGGGGCTACGAGCAGTACTTC	CASSVVAGGYEQYF
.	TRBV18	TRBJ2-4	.	TGTGCCAGCTCCAAGGGACAAGCCAAAAACATTCAGTACTTC	CASSKGQAKNIQYF
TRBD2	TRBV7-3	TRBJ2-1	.	TGTGCCAGCAGCTTAAGCGGACTAGCGGGGATTAATGAGCAGTTCTTC	CASSLSGLAGINEQFF
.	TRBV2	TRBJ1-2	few	TGTGCCAGCAGTGAAGGCAGCTATGGCTACACCTTC	CASSEGSYGYTF
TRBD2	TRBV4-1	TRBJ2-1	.	TGCGCCAGCAGCCGAACGGGACTAGCGGTCTACAATGAGCAGTTCTTC	CASSRTGLAVYNEQFF
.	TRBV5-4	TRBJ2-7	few	TGTGCCAGCAGCTCCCCGACTAGCTCCTACGAGCAGTACTTC	CASSSPTSSYEQYF
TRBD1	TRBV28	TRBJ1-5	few	TGTGCCACCCTAGCCGGGACAGGGTTTCAGCCCCAGCATTTT	CATLAGTGFQPQHF
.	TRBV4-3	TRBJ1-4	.	TGCGCCAGCAGCCAAGAGTTCTCGGGAAATGAAAAACTGTTTTTT	CASSQEFSGNEKLFF
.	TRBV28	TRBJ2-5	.	TGTGCCAGCAGACTACAGGGCGGAGAGACCCAGTACTTC	CASRLQGGETQYF
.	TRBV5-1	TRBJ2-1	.	TGCGCCAGCAGCTTGTCTTTCCGGGAGACCTCCTACAATGAGCAGTTCTTC	CASSLSFRETSYNEQFF
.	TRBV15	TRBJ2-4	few	TGTGCCACCAGCAGAACCGGACTCCTAGCCAAAAACATTCAGTACTTC	CATSRTGLLAKNIQYF
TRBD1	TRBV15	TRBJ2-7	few	TGTGCCACCAGGGAAAGCCGACAGGGTTCCGAGCAGTACTTC	CATRESRQGSEQYF
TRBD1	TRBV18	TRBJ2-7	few	TGTGCCAGCTCACCACAAAGGGACAGCTACGAGCAGTACTTC	CASSPQRDSYEQYF
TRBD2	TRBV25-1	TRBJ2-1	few	TGTGCCAGCAGTGATAGCGGGAGCGGCCTGAATGAGCAGTTCTTC	CASSDSGSGLNEQFF
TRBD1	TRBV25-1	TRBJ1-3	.	TGTGCCAGCAGTCCCGGACAGGGGGGAAACACCATATATTTT	CASSPGQGGNTIYF
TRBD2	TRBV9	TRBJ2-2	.	TGTGCCAGCAGCGGACTAGCGACCGGAACCGGGGAGCTGTTTTTT	CASSGLATGTGELFF
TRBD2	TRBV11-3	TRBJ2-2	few	TGTGCCAGCAGCCCGAGGGAGGGCGGGGAGCTGTTTTTT	CASSPREGGELFF
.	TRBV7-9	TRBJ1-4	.	TGTGCCAGCAGCCCCGGACAGACAACTAATGAAAAACTGTTTTTT	CASSPGQTTNEKLFF